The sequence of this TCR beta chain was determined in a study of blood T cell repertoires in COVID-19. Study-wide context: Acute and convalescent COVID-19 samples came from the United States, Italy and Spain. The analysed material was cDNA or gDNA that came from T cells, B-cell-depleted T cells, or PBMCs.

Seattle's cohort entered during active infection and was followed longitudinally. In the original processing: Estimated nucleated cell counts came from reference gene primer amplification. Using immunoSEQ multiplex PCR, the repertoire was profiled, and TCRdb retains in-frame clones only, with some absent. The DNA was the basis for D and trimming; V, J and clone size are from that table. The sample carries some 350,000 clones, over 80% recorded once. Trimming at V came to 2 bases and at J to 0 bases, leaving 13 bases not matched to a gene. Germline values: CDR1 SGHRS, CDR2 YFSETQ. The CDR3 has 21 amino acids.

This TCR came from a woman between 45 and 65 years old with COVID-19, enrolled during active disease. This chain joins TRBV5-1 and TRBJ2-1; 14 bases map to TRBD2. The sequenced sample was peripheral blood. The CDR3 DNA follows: TGCGCCAGCAGCTTCCAGCCCCCGGGACTAGCGGGGGTGAGCTCCTACAATGAGCAGTTCTTC. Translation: CASSFQPPGLAGVSSYNEQFF.